The 19 T cell receptor beta chains reported below all come from one sample, sequenced in a study of T cells in Graves' hyperthyroidism and ophthalmopathy. From RNA transcripts, TCR beta CDR3 regions were amplified. RT-PCR in the first round (using the HTBI primer set) targeted the TCR CDR3. TCRdb itself ran the multiplex PCR reads through MiXCR, one entry per CDR3 protein. The table shows fewer than 850,000 distinct CDR3 sequences, with about 18% occurring only once. Input material: blood. The receptor source for this set is a man in his fifties or sixties with Graves' hyperthyroidism.

A few counts support this clonotype. This chain links TRBV5-6 with TRBJ1-2; 9 nucleotides line up with TRBD1. With V trimmed by 4 bases and J by 4 bases, 8 bases remained unmatched. This CDR3 contains 15 residues. In germline, CDR1 is SGHDT, CDR2 YYEEEE. The CDR3 is CASSGGQGETYGYTF. DNA of the CDR3: TGTGCCAGCAGCGGGGGACAGGGAGAGACCTATGGCTACACCTTC. Full variable domain (rest looked up from reference TRBV5-6 and TRBJ1-2): DAGVTQSPTHLIKTRGQQVTLRCSPKSGHDTVSWYQQALGQGPQFIFQYYEEEERQRGNFPDRFSGHQFPNYSSELNVNALLLGDSALYLCASSGGQGETYGYTFGSGTRLTVV.

The chain joins TRBV12-3 or TRBV12-4 to TRBJ2-5; TRBD2 might be the D (7 bases). The CDR3 loop spans 14 amino acids. V lost 7 bases to trimming and J lost 4 bases, with 16 bases between them. The CDR3 loop reads CASNLRGAGETQYF. CDR3 coding DNA: TGTGCCAGCAACCTCCGGGGGGCAGGAGAGACCCAGTACTTC.

This clonotype was counted ten times or more. The chain uses TRBV11-2 and TRBJ1-1, with D unclear. This CDR3 has 14 residues. Looked up from germline, CDR1 is SGHAT and CDR2 is FQNNGV. V was clipped by 4 bases and J by 1 base, with 10 bases between them. The CDR3 nucleotides are TGTGCCAGCAGCTATGTTGATCCGAACACTGAAGCTTTCTTT. It encodes CASSYVDPNTEAFF. The full variable domain, its missing parts supplied by reference TRBV11-2 and TRBJ1-1, is EAGVAQSPRYKIIEKRQSVAFWCNPISGHATLYWYQQILGQGPKLLIQFQNNGVVDDSQLPKDRFSAERLKGVDSTLKIQPAKLEDSAVYLCASSYVDPNTEAFFGQGTRLTVV.

Ten or more counts support this clonotype. The J gene is TRBJ2-7, the V gene TRBV12-3 or TRBV12-4; 7 nucleotides match TRBD1. J was trimmed by 0 bases and V by 6 bases; bases with no gene match: 8. The CDR3 spans 15 residues. The CDR3 DNA sequence: TGTGCCAGCAGATTAACAGGGGTAAGCTCCTACGAGCAGTACTTC. Translating it yields CASRLTGVSSYEQYF.

This clonotype was recorded at least ten times. V usage is TRBV24-1 and J usage is TRBJ2-5; D may be TRBD1 (6 bases). Germline lookup yields CDR1 KGHDR and CDR2 SFDVKD. CDR3 size: 15 residues. Trimming left V 5 bases short and J 5 bases short, with 17 bases between. CDR3: CATSALQGNGETQYF. For the CDR3, the DNA is TGTGCCACCAGTGCCCTACAGGGAAATGGGGAGACCCAGTACTTC.

This clonotype was detected ten times or more. The chain combines TRBV10-3 with TRBJ2-5; 7 bases map to TRBD2. V shed 6 bases and J 1 base; nucleotides not matched to a gene: 2. Germline V gene data show CDR1 as ENHRY and CDR2 as SYGVKD. The length of the CDR3 is 13 residues. This chain's CDR3 is CAISPSGQETQYF. Written as DNA, the CDR3 is TGTGCCATCAGCCCTAGCGGCCAAGAGACCCAGTACTTC.

This clonotype was seen at least ten times. CDR3 in amino acids: CASSPSPTWDTGELFF. The CDR3 coding sequence is TGTGCCAGCAGCCCGAGTCCGACTTGGGACACCGGGGAGCTGTTTTTT. The chain is built from TRBV9 and TRBJ2-2; D gene uncertain. V lost 4 bases to trimming and J lost 3 bases, with 16 bases between them. The CDR3 covers 16 residues. Germline CDR1 is SGDLS and CDR2 is YYNGEE.

J is TRBJ2-1 and V is TRBV27; D is tentatively TRBD1 or TRBD2 (5 bases each). V dropped 6 bases and J dropped 4 bases, with 13 bases sitting between them. The CDR3 loop spans 14 amino acids. Germline V gene lookup returns CDR1 MNHEY and CDR2 SMNVEV (reference sequence). The CDR3 DNA reads as TGTGCCAGCAGGGGGGTACTAGATTACAATGAGCAGTTCTTC. It yields the protein CASRGVLDYNEQFF.

In its sample, this clonotype was seen many times. The chain combines TRBV27 with TRBJ2-1; TRBD2 matches 12 bases. The V segment lost 2 bases and the J segment 1 base; nucleotides outside the gene matches: 0. The CDR3 spans 16 residues. CDR1 and CDR2 (germline): MNHEY, SMNVEV (reference sequence). In DNA form, the CDR3 reads TGTGCCAGCAGTTTAACTAGCGGGAGGTCCTACAATGAGCAGTTCTTC. Its protein is CASSLTSGRSYNEQFF.

A note on this clonotype: One base away lies a much larger clone, so this may be a sequencing read error. V usage is TRBV5-1 and J usage is TRBJ2-2; TRBD2 agrees at 7 bases. Trimming at V came to 5 bases and at J to 0 bases, leaving 4 bases not matched to a gene. Germline V lookup: CDR1 SGHRS, CDR2 YFSETQ. This CDR3 contains 15 residues. CDR3 residues: CASRRRGANTGELFF. For the CDR3, the DNA is TGCGCCAGCAGGAGACGGGGGGCGAACACCGGGGAGCTGTTTTTT.

The chain recombines TRBV4-1 with TRBJ1-1; 11 nucleotides line up with TRBD1. This CDR3 has 16 residues. Germline V gene lookup returns CDR1 MGHRA and CDR2 YSYEKL. V shed 5 bases, J shed 1 base, and the junction held 6 bases outside the gene matches. The CDR3 reads CASSTRTGGPNTEAFF. As DNA, the CDR3 is TGCGCCAGCAGCACAAGGACAGGGGGCCCGAACACTGAAGCTTTCTTT.

The V and J genes are TRBV5-6 and TRBJ2-1; D is ambiguous. V lost 0 bases and J 4 bases, leaving 11 bases between the germline ends. The CDR3 runs to 15 residues. Germline-derived CDR1 and CDR2 are SGHDT and YYEEEE. Here the CDR3 DNA reads TGTGCCAGCAGCTTGGACCAGCCCTTGTACAATGAGCAGTTCTTC. Its translation is CASSLDQPLYNEQFF.

This clonotype occurred many times. The V call is TRBV12-3 or TRBV12-4, the J call TRBJ1-3; TRBD1 aligns across 7 bases. The V and J ends lost 6 bases and 6 bases, in that order; junction bases with no gene match: 5. The CDR3 is 13 amino acids. This CDR3 is CASSRGGENTIYF. The CDR3 region has the DNA TGTGCCAGCAGCAGAGGGGGCGAAAACACCATATATTTT.

This clonotype was detected many times. The gene calls are TRBV28 and TRBJ1-1; D may be TRBD1 (5 bases). Trimming stripped 4 bases from V and 4 bases from J, with 13 bases between. In germline, CDR1 is MDHEN, CDR2 SYDVKM. This CDR3 has 14 residues. CDR3 region: CASSSAGGATEAFF. In DNA, the CDR3 is TGTGCCAGCAGTTCAGCCGGGGGAGCCACTGAAGCTTTCTTT.

Ten or more counts support this clonotype. The chain joins TRBV24-1 to TRBJ2-7; D call uncertain. CDR3 size: 12 residues. Germline CDR1 is KGHDR and CDR2 is SFDVKD. V was cut by 1 base and J by 5 bases, with 5 bases left in between. The CDR3 nucleotides read TGTGCCACCAGTGATTTTAACAACGAGCAGTACTTC. This encodes CATSDFNNEQYF.

This clonotype was seen many times. J is TRBJ2-3 and V is TRBV28, with 7 bases lining up with TRBD2. V trimming: 6 bases; J trimming: 3 bases; junction bases outside the gene matches: 12. The CDR3 has 16 residues. The germline V gene has CDR1 MDHEN and CDR2 SYDVKM. CDR3 amino acids: CASSLYGRSRTDTQYF. CDR3 coding DNA: TGTGCCAGCAGCCTCTACGGGAGGAGTAGGACAGATACGCAGTATTTT.

This clonotype appeared many times. The rearrangement links TRBV28 to TRBJ2-3; D unresolved. V lost 1 base to trimming and J lost 9 bases, with 11 bases between them. Germline assignment: CDR1 MDHEN and CDR2 SYDVKM. The CDR3 is 13 residues long. CDR3 nucleotide sequence: TGTGCCAGCAGTTTATCGGGTGGCAACACGCAGTATTTT. This codes for CASSLSGGNTQYF.

At least ten counts were recorded for this clonotype. This rearrangement joins TRBV5-6 to TRBJ1-1; TRBD1 aligns across 8 bases. Germline V gene sequence: CDR1 SGHDT, CDR2 YYEEEE. The junction had 4 bases not matched to a gene; V was cut back by 0 bases and J by 0 bases. The CDR3 has 16 amino acids. CDR3 protein: CASSLELGQVNTEAFF. In DNA form, the CDR3 reads TGTGCCAGCAGCTTGGAGTTGGGACAGGTGAACACTGAAGCTTTCTTT.

This clonotype was observed many times. The chain's CDR3 is CASTGLYNEQFF. The CDR3 DNA reads as TGTGCCAGCACAGGGTTATACAATGAGCAGTTCTTC. V usage is TRBV2 and J usage is TRBJ2-1, with D perhaps matching TRBD1 (5 bases). V gave up 7 bases and J gave up 4 bases, with 8 bases separating them. The germline V gene has CDR1 SNHLY and CDR2 FYNNEI. The CDR3 spans 12 residues.